The clone carrying this T cell receptor beta chain has a single count. Isolated RNA was reverse transcribed into cDNA used as the sequencing template. Clones were read by immunoSEQ multiplex PCR, and TCRdb kept only the in-frame ones, dropping some. The sample shows roughly 46,000 clones, 55% to 75% of them seen only once. The CDR3 runs 13 residues. J gave up 6 bases and V 5 bases, and 7 bases lay outside the gene matches. Germline CDR1 GTSNPN, CDR2 SVGIG (reference sequence). The sample comes from a study of CD8+ T cells in alopecia areata. Indicated treatment: oral pan-JAK inhibitor, 5-10 mg twice daily.

V and J are TRBV30 and TRBJ2-1, with 7 bases matching TRBD1. The sequence was obtained from a human donor with alopecia areata. This material consisted of CD8+ T cells sorted from blood, taken at week 4, from a patient treated with tofacitinib. The CDR3 sequence: CAWEQRQGNEQFF. The CDR3, as DNA: TGTGCCTGGGAACAACGACAGGGCAATGAGCAGTTCTTC.